This is a list of T cell receptor beta chains from one sample in a study of regulatory T cells in long-lasting Graves disease. TCRdb reprocessed the multiplex PCR reads via MiXCR and lists one record per CDR3 protein. The sample shows 300,000 to 450,000 distinct CDR3 sequences, 15% to 19% of them seen only once. The sequences come from peripheral blood mononuclear cells (PBMCs), collected at new diagnosis, from a patient treated with antithyroid drugs. Source of these receptors: a female donor with Graves disease. The CDR3 runs from the conserved cysteine through the conserved F or W. D genes are given only for firm matches. Size tells how often a clone was seen (once, few, many) or the class of an expanded clone, and some rows leave it out.

j_call clone_size d_call v_call cdr3_nt cdr3_aa
TRBJ1-1 many . TRBV5-1 TGCGCCAGCAGTTCCTTTGGCCCTACGAACACTGAAGCTTTCTTT CASSSFGPTNTEAFF
TRBJ2-2 few TRBD2 TRBV20-1 TGCAGTGCTAGGGGCCAGCGGGAGGGTCTCACCGGGGAGCTGTTTTTT CSARGQREGLTGELFF
TRBJ2-1 few TRBD2 TRBV4-3 TGCGCCAGCAGCCAAGGAAGCGGGAGTAGACATGATGAGCAGTTCTTC CASSQGSGSRHDEQFF
TRBJ1-1 many . TRBV12-3/TRBV12-4 TGTGCCAGCATAAAAGGCAGGGGTTTCCCTGAAGCTTTCTTT CASIKGRGFPEAFF
TRBJ1-1 . . TRBV20-1 TGCAGTGCTAGCACTCGCTCTGAAGCTTTCTTT CSASTRSEAFF
TRBJ1-1 few . TRBV7-3 TGTGCCAGCAGCTTAATACTGAGTCCCAGGAACACTGAAGCTTTCTTT CASSLILSPRNTEAFF
TRBJ1-5 many . TRBV5-6 TGTGCCAGCAGCTTTTCTCGGGGGAATCAGCCCCAGCATTTT CASSFSRGNQPQHF
TRBJ2-1 many TRBD2 TRBV7-9 TGTGCCAGCAGCCCGACTAGCGGATACAATGAGCAGTTCTTC CASSPTSGYNEQFF
TRBJ1-4 . . TRBV4-1 TGCGCCAGCAGCCATCCCGGACGGACAACTAATGAAAAACTGTTTTTT CASSHPGRTTNEKLFF
TRBJ2-7 many TRBD1 TRBV5-1 TGCGCCAGCAGCTTGGCCGGGCAGGGGGCGAGTGAGCAGTACTTC CASSLAGQGASEQYF
TRBJ2-2 few TRBD2 TRBV7-3 TGTGCCAGCAGCTTCGTCGGCGGGGGGGTCGGGACCGGGGAGCTGTTTTTT CASSFVGGGVGTGELFF
TRBJ2-7 many . TRBV27 TGTGCCAGCAGTTCCCCTCGTTCCGGGACTGGTTCCTACGAGCAGTACTTC CASSSPRSGTGSYEQYF
TRBJ2-7 . TRBD1 TRBV28 TGTGCCAGCAGGGGGATTGCGGGACAGGGTTACGAGCAGTACTTC CASRGIAGQGYEQYF
TRBJ1-1 many . TRBV5-5 TGTGCCAGCAGCCTTAGGGAACAGACGAACACTGAAGCTTTCTTT CASSLREQTNTEAFF
TRBJ2-2 many . TRBV6-1 TGTGCCAGCAGTCTGACGTTCTACACCGGGGAGCTGTTTTTT CASSLTFYTGELFF
TRBJ2-3 many TRBD2 TRBV28 TGTGCCAGCAGCTCGGGGGGTCCCTCAGATACGCAGTATTTT CASSSGGPSDTQYF
TRBJ1-1 many . TRBV12-3/TRBV12-4 TGTGCCAGCAGTTTGAGGGGGGCAGGACTGAACACTGAAGCTTTCTTT CASSLRGAGLNTEAFF
TRBJ1-6 many TRBD1 TRBV5-1 TGCGCCAGCAGCTTGACGACAGGGGGCAAATCACCCCTCCACTTT CASSLTTGGKSPLHF
TRBJ2-3 many . TRBV7-9 TGTGCCAGCAGCTTAGTGGAAAGAACGCAGTATTTT CASSLVERTQYF
TRBJ1-5 . . TRBV14 TGTGCCAGCAGCCAAGGAAGAGGACAGCCCCAGCATTTT CASSQGRGQPQHF
TRBJ2-2 few . TRBV2 TGTGCCAGCAGTCCCACAGGGACCGGGGAGCTGTTTTTT CASSPTGTGELFF
TRBJ2-1 many . TRBV6-2/TRBV6-3 TGTGCCAGCAGTTACTCGACAACTGGACCAACTCAGTACCGTACAGATGAGCAGTTCTTC CASSYSTTGPTQYRTDEQFF